This paragraph covers one T cell receptor beta chain sequence. The antigen remains undetermined. Between the trimmed V and J ends, which lost 5 bases and 4 bases, there was a span of 12 bases. The CDR3 runs 12 residues. Germline assignment: CDR1 SQVTM and CDR2 ANQGSEA. Amplification yielded TCR beta CDR3 regions, with RNA transcripts as the source. First-round RT-PCR with HTBI primers amplified the TCR CDR3 region. TCRdb reprocessed the multiplex PCR reads with MiXCR, giving one entry per CDR3 protein. Of around 290,000 distinct CDR3 sequences in the sample, about 15% are singletons; the top ten hold just over 55%. This entry is derived from a study of T cells in Graves' hyperthyroidism and ophthalmopathy. Study details: At initial diagnosis, before any treatment had begun, peripheral blood was obtained. Study-level points and caveats: In simple terms, a model built on 13 V-J features told ophthalmopathy apart from stable hyperthyroidism.

The clonotype was recovered from a woman aged 60-70 years with Graves' ophthalmopathy. The V gene is TRBV29-1, the J gene TRBJ2-7; D remains unclear. Sample: blood. The DNA for the CDR3 is TGCAGCGTTCTTCACAGTGCTTACGAGCAGTACTTC. It yields the protein CSVLHSAYEQYF.